These 16 T cell receptor beta chains were all obtained from the same sample, sequenced in a study of blood T cell repertoires in COVID-19. Here immunoSEQ multiplex PCR was the method, and the copy in TCRdb shows in-frame clones only, minus some. Here the sample spans roughly 110,000 clones, 70% to 90% being singletons. Material for sequencing was peripheral blood. These receptors originate from a man aged 50-60 years with active or convalescent COVID-19.

The chain has TRBV4-3 and TRBJ2-3; D call uncertain. The CDR3 loop spans 17 amino acids. Germline values: CDR1 LGHNA, CDR2 YSLEER. V lost 0 bases, J lost 0 bases, and 13 bases lay in between. The CDR3: CASSQEEPTSSTDTQYF. CDR3 in DNA: TGCGCCAGCAGCCAAGAAGAGCCTACCTCAAGCACAGATACGCAGTATTTT.

The chain links TRBV19 to TRBJ2-5; 12 bases are a match to TRBD2. CDR1 and CDR2 from the germline V gene are LNHDA and SQIVND (reference sequence). The CDR3 length is 14 residues. The CDR3 DNA reads TGTGCGAGGCTAGCGGGAGGGCCGGGAGAGACCCAGTACTTC. Translation gives CARLAGGPGETQYF.

This clone was picked up one time. The chain combines TRBV5-1 with TRBJ1-3; possibly TRBD1 for D (6 bases). The CDR3 is 14 amino acids. The ends were cut back, 5 bases at V and 0 bases at J, with 9 bases in the middle. Germline V CDR1 and CDR2: SGHRS, YFSETQ. CDR3 region: CASRPDSSGNTIYF. The CDR3 DNA reads as TGCGCCAGCAGACCGGACAGCTCTGGAAACACCATATATTTT. The full variable domain, completed using reference TRBV5-1 and TRBJ1-3, is KAGVTQTPRYLIKTRGQQVTLSCSPISGHRSVSWYQQTPGQGLQFLFEYFSETQRNKGNFPGRFSGRQFSNSRSEMNVSTLELGDSALYLCASRPDSSGNTIYFGEGSWLTVV.

The J gene is TRBJ2-5, the V gene TRBV24-1; 7 nucleotides align to TRBD1. The CDR3 consists of 15 residues. V lost 3 bases, J lost 1 base, and 4 bases stayed unmatched. The germline gives CDR1 KGHDR, CDR2 SFDVKD. The CDR3 spells CATSDRTGTQETQYF. The CDR3 DNA is TGTGCCACCAGTGATCGGACAGGAACCCAAGAGACCCAGTACTTC.

V is TRBV6-4 and J is TRBJ2-3, with 7 bases fitting TRBD1. V shed 6 bases, J shed 3 bases, and the junction held 6 bases outside the gene matches. Germline loops: CDR1 MRHNA, CDR2 SNTAGT. The CDR3 is 14 amino acids. The CDR3 loop reads CASSWDSFTDTQYF. The CDR3 region has the DNA TGTGCCAGCAGCTGGGACAGCTTTACAGATACGCAGTATTTT.

The rearrangement uses TRBV19 and TRBJ2-4; TRBD1 matches 7 bases. The germline CDR1 and CDR2 sequences are LNHDA and SQIVND (reference sequence). J was trimmed by 4 bases and V by 2 bases; bases with no gene match: 5. This CDR3 spans 15 amino acids. CDR3 sequence reads: CASSITGEGKNIQYF. The CDR3 region has the DNA TGTGCCAGTAGTATAACAGGGGAAGGAAAAAACATTCAGTACTTC.

V is TRBV7-7 and J is TRBJ2-1; D is undetermined. The CDR3 contains 14 residues. The V end was cut by 2 bases, the J end by 6 bases, with 11 bases between. Per germline, CDR1 SSHAT and CDR2 FNYEAQ (reference sequence). The CDR3 protein is CASSLRDGTNEQFF. Here the CDR3 DNA reads TGTGCCAGCAGCTTAAGAGATGGTACCAATGAGCAGTTCTTC.

This chain connects TRBV28 to TRBJ2-7, with D perhaps TRBD1 (6 bases). The CDR3 has 14 residues. CDR1 is MDHEN and CDR2 is SYDVKM in the germline V gene. V lost 4 bases to trimming and J lost 6 bases, with 16 bases between them. The CDR3 loop reads CASSSGTLPGEQYF. CDR3 sequence (DNA): TGTGCCAGCAGTTCCGGGACACTTCCGGGCGAGCAGTACTTC.

V is TRBV7-8 and J is TRBJ1-2; TRBD1 might be the D (6 bases). The CDR3 has 15 residues. Germline CDR1 SGHVS, CDR2 FQNEAQ. Trimming took 1 base from V and 7 from J, leaving 16 bases between them. CDR3 sequence: CASSLGAKGESGYTF. The DNA of the CDR3 is TGTGCCAGCAGCTTAGGGGCAAAGGGGGAATCTGGCTACACCTTC. Complete variable domain (other parts from reference TRBV7-8 and TRBJ1-2): GAGVSQSPRYKVAKRGQDVALRCDPISGHVSLFWYQQALGQGPEFLTYFQNEAQLDKSGLPSDRFFAERPEGSVSTLKIQRTQQEDSAVYLCASSLGAKGESGYTFGSGTRLTVV.

The chain recombines TRBV5-1 with TRBJ1-2; D is uncertain. Germline lookup yields CDR1 SGHRS and CDR2 YFSETQ. V lost 0 bases to trimming and J lost 9 bases, with 12 bases between them. The CDR3 length is 13 residues. The CDR3 bases are TGCGCCAGCAGCTTGGACAGTGGCAATAGCTACACCTTC. The encoded protein is CASSLDSGNSYTF.

The J gene is TRBJ2-4, the V gene TRBV27; 7 nucleotides line up with TRBD2. V lost 5 bases and J lost 6; bases outside the gene matches: 7. Germline CDR1 and CDR2: MNHEY and SMNVEV (reference sequence). The CDR3 consists of 14 residues. CDR3 nucleotides: TGTGCCAGCAGTGGGAGGGACTCCTTAAACATTCAGTACTTC. It yields the protein CASSGRDSLNIQYF.

This chain connects TRBV23-1 to TRBJ2-4; D is possibly TRBD2 (5 bases). TRBV23-1 belongs to the ORF category, with a function that is uncertain. Trimming took off 7 bases at V and 0 bases at J, with 16 bases between the two ends. The CDR3 runs 16 residues. CDR3 sequence: CASIQPREVAKNIQYF. DNA of the CDR3: TGCGCCAGCATCCAACCTCGGGAAGTAGCCAAAAACATTCAGTACTTC.

V usage is TRBV30 and J usage is TRBJ2-7; the match to TRBD1 covers 7 bases. Germline CDR1 is GTSNPN and CDR2 is SVGIG (reference sequence). The trim removed 5 bases at V and 2 bases at J, leaving 6 bases unmatched. The CDR3 has 13 amino acids. The CDR3 is CAWVRDRPYEQYF. The DNA of the CDR3 is TGTGCCTGGGTCCGGGACAGACCCTACGAGCAGTACTTC.

This clone was seen a single time. The chain carries TRBV27 and TRBJ2-7, with D possibly TRBD1 on 6 matching bases. This CDR3 comprises 14 residues. Per germline, CDR1 MNHEY and CDR2 SMNVEV (reference sequence). V was shortened by 5 bases and J by 3 bases, with 14 bases between the two germline ends. Here the CDR3 DNA reads TGTGCCAGCAGTCCCTACGGGACATTCTACGAGCAGTACTTC. It yields the protein CASSPYGTFYEQYF.

This clone has only one observation. This rearrangement joins TRBV11-3 to TRBJ2-3; 9 bases are shared with TRBD1. CDR3 length equals 15 residues. CDR1 SGHNT and CDR2 YENEEA come from the germline V gene. V shed 5 bases and J 6 bases; nucleotides not matched to a gene: 9. The CDR3 region is CASSLRGQGRDTQYF. CDR3 DNA: TGTGCCAGCAGCCTCAGAGGACAGGGGCGGGATACGCAGTATTTT.

This chain joins TRBV21-1 and TRBJ2-7; the table's TRBD1 call for D was not verified on the DNA. TRBV21-1 is shown as a pseudogene. This CDR3 has 15 residues. CDR3 region: CASSKVVRNSYEQYF. The CDR3 DNA is TGTGCCAGCAGCAAAGTTGTCAGAAACTCCTACGAGCAGTACTTC.